The 3 T cell receptor beta chains below come from one sample, sequenced in a study of shared clonotypes between healthy human individuals. Only in-frame clones appear in the TCRdb table, and some are missing; sequencing was by immunoSEQ multiplex PCR. The sample gives 600,000 or so clones, approximately 95% of which show up once; about 0.11% is in the top ten. As defined, naive CD8 cells were CD45RO-negative and positively selected for CCR7, with terminally differentiated effector memory CD45RA+ cells excluded. Material for sequencing was naive CD8+ T cells sorted from blood. Every receptor here comes from a woman between 25 and 40 years old in good health.

The V gene is TRBV5-4, the J gene TRBJ1-6, with TRBD1 identical over 7 bases. CDR1 and CDR2 (germline): SGHNT, YYREEE (reference sequence). V dropped 2 bases and J dropped 5; count of bases not matched to a gene: 1. This CDR3 has 14 residues. The CDR3 reads CASSLGQDNSPLHF. The DNA for the CDR3 is TGTGCCAGCAGCTTAGGACAGGATAATTCACCCCTCCACTTT.

This chain links TRBV14 with TRBJ2-7; 11 positions agree with TRBD1. Germline V CDR1 and CDR2: SGHDN, FVKESK. Trimming took 5 bases from V and 4 from J; bases not matched to a gene: 4. This CDR3 has 14 amino acids. CDR3 DNA sequence: TGTGCCAGCAGCGAATGGGACAGGGGGTACGAGCAGTACTTC. This gives the protein CASSEWDRGYEQYF.

The chain uses TRBV7-8 and TRBJ2-1, with a possible D match to TRBD2 (5 bases). V lost 1 base to trimming and J lost 2 bases, with 12 bases between them. Looked up from germline, CDR1 is SGHVS and CDR2 is FQNEAQ. This CDR3 is 16 amino acids long. The CDR3 sequence: CASSLGLARPYNEQFF. In nucleotides, the CDR3 is TGTGCCAGCAGCTTAGGGCTAGCTAGGCCCTACAATGAGCAGTTCTTC.